The 9 T cell receptor beta chains below were found in one sample sequenced in a study of cytomegalovirus exposure and HLA in healthy donors. It was with 60 Vbeta and 13 Jbeta primers that the PCR ran. Generated by immunoSEQ multiplex PCR, the TCRdb table keeps only in-frame clones and is missing some. The repertoire holds roughly 130,000 clones, with about 80% as singletons. The sample consisted of PBMCs. These receptors were collected from a human donor in good health.

This rearrangement joins TRBV27 to TRBJ2-7, with a possible D match to TRBD1 (6 bases). Germline loops: CDR1 MNHEY, CDR2 SMNVEV (reference sequence). The V gene lost 6 bases and the J gene lost 6 bases, with 15 bases spanning the gap. CDR3 size: 13 residues. The CDR3 bases are TGTGCCAGCAGCTTCTCCGACAGGAGCGAGCAGTACTTC. This sequence encodes CASSFSDRSEQYF.

This rearrangement joins TRBV10-3 to TRBJ1-2; D is undetermined. V gave up 0 bases and J gave up 4 bases, with 15 bases separating them. The CDR3 sequence is 16 residues long. Germline CDR1 is ENHRY and CDR2 is SYGVKD. DNA for the CDR3: TGTGCCATCAGTGAGTCCTGGACGGAGACTATCTATGGCTACACCTTC. It codes for CAISESWTETIYGYTF.

V is TRBV6-4 and J is TRBJ2-7, with 8 positions matching TRBD1. CDR3 length: 18 amino acids. V was pared by 4 bases and J by 6 bases, with 20 bases of the junction left unmatched. CDR1 MRHNA and CDR2 SNTAGT come from the germline V gene. CDR3 DNA sequence: TGTGCCAGCAGTGCTAAGGACAGGGAGAAGAGGGGGCCAGCCGAGCAGTACTTC. It codes for CASSAKDREKRGPAEQYF.

V gene TRBV9 combines with J gene TRBJ2-5, with 9 bases matching TRBD1. Gene TRBJ2-7 matches the end of the DNA better, so the J call may be wrong. Per germline, CDR1 SGDLS and CDR2 YYNGEE. The CDR3 has 14 residues. CDR3 coding DNA: TGTGCCAGCAGCGGACAGGGGGTAGGCTACGAGCAGTACTTC. Its translation: CASSGQGVGYEQYF.

V gene TRBV5-6 combines with J gene TRBJ1-2, with no clear D. This CDR3 is 13 amino acids long. In germline, CDR1 is SGHDT, CDR2 YYEEEE. V lost 0 bases, J lost 7 bases, and 10 bases lay in between. CDR3 residues: CASSLVSLSGYTF. The CDR3 DNA follows: TGTGCCAGCAGCTTGGTTTCGTTGAGTGGCTACACCTTC.

This sequence joins TRBV5-5 and TRBJ2-3; 9 bases line up with TRBD1. The CDR3 is 15 amino acids. Trimming removed 2 bases from V and 3 bases from J; junction bases left unmatched: 4. The germline CDR1 and CDR2 sequences are SGHKS and YYEKEE (reference sequence). CDR3 nucleotide sequence: TGTGCCAGCAGCTTACGGGACAGGGATACAGATACGCAGTATTTT. Protein: CASSLRDRDTDTQYF.

The CDR3 sequence: CASSRNTEAFF. CDR3 sequence (DNA): TGTGCCAGCAGCCGGAACACTGAAGCTTTCTTT. This chain connects TRBV25-1 to TRBJ1-1; D is undetermined. CDR3 size: 11 residues. Germline lookup yields CDR1 MGHDK and CDR2 SYGVNS. Trimming left V 6 bases short and J 1 base short, with 3 bases between.

V is TRBV5-1 and J is TRBJ1-2; possibly TRBD1 for D (6 bases). This CDR3 is 16 amino acids long. Germline V gene lookup returns CDR1 SGHRS and CDR2 YFSETQ. V was clipped by 4 bases and J by 0 bases, with 16 bases between them. CDR3 bases: TGCGCCAGCAGCCTACAGGGTAGGACTTCTAACTATGGCTACACCTTC. Its translation: CASSLQGRTSNYGYTF.

V usage is TRBV7-2 and J usage is TRBJ2-2; a possible D gene is TRBD1 (5 bases). Germline CDR1 is SGHTA and CDR2 is FQGNSA. The CDR3 loop spans 15 amino acids. The V end was cut by 3 bases, the J end by 2 bases, with 10 bases between. The CDR3 here is CASSFARENTGELFF. The CDR3 nucleotides are TGTGCCAGCAGCTTTGCCAGGGAAAACACCGGGGAGCTGTTTTTT.